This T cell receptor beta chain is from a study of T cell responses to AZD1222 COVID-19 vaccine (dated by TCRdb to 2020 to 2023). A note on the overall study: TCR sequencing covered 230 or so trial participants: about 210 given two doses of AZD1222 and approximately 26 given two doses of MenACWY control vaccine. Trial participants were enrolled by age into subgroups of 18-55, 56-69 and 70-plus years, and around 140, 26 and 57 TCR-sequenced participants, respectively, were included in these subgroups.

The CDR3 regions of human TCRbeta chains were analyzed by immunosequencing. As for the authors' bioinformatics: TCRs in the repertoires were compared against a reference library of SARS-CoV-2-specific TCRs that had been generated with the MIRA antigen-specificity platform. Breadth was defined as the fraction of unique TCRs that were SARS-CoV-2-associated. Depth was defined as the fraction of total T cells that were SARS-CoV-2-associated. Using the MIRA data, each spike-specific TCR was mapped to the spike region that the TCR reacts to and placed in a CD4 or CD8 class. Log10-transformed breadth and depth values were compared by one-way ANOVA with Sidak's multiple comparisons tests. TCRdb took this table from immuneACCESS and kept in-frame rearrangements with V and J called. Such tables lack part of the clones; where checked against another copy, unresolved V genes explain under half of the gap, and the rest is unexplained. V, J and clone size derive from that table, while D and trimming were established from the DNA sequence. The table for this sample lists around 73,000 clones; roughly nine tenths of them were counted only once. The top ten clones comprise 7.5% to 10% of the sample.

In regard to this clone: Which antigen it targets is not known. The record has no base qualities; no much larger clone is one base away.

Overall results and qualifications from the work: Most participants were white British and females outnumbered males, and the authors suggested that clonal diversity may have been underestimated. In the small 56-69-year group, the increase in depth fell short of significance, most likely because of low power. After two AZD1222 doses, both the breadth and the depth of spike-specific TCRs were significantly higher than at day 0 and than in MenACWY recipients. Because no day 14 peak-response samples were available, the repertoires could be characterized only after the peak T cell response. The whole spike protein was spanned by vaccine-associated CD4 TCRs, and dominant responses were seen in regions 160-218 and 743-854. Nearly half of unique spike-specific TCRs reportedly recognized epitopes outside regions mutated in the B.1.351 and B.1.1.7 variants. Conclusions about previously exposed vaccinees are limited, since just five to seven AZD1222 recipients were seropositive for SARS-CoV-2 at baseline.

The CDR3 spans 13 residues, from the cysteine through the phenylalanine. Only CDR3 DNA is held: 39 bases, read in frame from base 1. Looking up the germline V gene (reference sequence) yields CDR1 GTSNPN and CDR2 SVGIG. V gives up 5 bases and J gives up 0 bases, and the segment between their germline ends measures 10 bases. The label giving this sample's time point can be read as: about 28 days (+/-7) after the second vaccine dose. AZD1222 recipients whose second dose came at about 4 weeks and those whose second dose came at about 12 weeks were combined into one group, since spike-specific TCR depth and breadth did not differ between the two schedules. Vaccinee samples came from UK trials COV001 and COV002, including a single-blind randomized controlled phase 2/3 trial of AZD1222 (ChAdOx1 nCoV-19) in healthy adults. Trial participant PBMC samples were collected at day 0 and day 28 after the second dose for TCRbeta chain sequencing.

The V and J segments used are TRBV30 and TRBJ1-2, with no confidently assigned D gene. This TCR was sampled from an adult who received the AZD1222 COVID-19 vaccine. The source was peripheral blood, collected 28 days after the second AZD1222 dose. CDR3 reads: CAWRTVTNYGYTF. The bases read TGTGCCTGGCGAACGGTGACTAACTATGGCTACACCTTC.